This TCR beta chain was identified in a study of cytomegalovirus exposure and HLA in healthy donors. CDR3 size: 17 residues. Germline CDR1 and CDR2: SGHRS and YFSETQ. V trimming: 0 bases; J trimming: 6 bases; junction bases outside the gene matches: 12. The PCR employed 60 Vbeta primers together with 13 Jbeta primers. The protocol was immunoSEQ multiplex PCR, while the TCRdb copy is restricted to in-frame clones and leaves out a portion. The sample consists of about 150,000 clones, around 80% of them appearing once. The rearrangement links TRBV5-1 to TRBJ1-2, with 9 bases lining up with TRBD1. Sequences were obtained from PBMCs. The source of this sequence is a male donor in good health and CMV-seropositive. The CDR3 bases are TGCGCCAGCAGCTTGGAAGGGACAGGGCTCACCGTGGATGGCTACACCTTC. Protein product: CASSLEGTGLTVDGYTF.